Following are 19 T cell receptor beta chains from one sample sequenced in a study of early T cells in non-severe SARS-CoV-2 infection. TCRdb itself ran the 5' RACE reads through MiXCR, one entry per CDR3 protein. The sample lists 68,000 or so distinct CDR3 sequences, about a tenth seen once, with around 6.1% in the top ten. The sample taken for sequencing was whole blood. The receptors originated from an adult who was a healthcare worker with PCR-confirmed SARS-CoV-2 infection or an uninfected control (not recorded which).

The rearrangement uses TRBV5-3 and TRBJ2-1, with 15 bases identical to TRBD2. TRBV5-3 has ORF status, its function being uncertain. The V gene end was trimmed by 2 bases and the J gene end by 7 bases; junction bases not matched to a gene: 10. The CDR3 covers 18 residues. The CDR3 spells CARSLILLGLAGGNEQFF. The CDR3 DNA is TGTGCCAGAAGCTTAATTCTCTTGGGACTAGCGGGAGGTAATGAGCAGTTCTTC.

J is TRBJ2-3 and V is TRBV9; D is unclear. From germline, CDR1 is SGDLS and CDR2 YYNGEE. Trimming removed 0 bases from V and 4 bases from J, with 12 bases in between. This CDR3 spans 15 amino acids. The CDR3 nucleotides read TGTGCCAGCAGCGTAGGTCCGGGTAAGGCAGATACGCAGTATTTT. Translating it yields CASSVGPGKADTQYF.

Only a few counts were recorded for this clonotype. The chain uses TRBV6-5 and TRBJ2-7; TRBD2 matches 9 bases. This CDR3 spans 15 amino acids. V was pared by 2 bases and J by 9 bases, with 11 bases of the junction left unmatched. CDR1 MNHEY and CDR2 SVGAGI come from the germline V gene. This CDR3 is CASSYQTSGPVGQYF. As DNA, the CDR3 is TGTGCCAGCAGTTACCAGACTAGCGGACCCGTTGGGCAGTACTTC.

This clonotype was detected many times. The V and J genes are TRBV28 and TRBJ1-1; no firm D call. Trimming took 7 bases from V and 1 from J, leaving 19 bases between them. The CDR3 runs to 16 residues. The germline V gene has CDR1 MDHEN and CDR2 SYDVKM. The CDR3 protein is CASTTLGLGKNTEAFF. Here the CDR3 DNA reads TGTGCCAGCACCACCTTGGGTTTGGGCAAGAACACTGAAGCTTTCTTT.

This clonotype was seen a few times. The CDR3 bases are TGCAGCGCGGAAACAGGGAGAGGAGGCTACACCTTC. Its translation is CSAETGRGGYTF. The chain uses TRBV29-1 and TRBJ1-2, with D possibly matching TRBD1 (6 bases). The CDR3 is 12 residues long. Germline-derived CDR1 and CDR2 are SQVTM and ANQGSEA. V was clipped by 7 bases and J by 8 bases, with 17 bases between them.

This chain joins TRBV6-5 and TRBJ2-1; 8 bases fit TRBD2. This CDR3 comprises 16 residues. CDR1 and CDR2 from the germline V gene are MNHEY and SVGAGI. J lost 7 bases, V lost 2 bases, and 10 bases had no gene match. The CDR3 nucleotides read TGTGCCAGCAGTTACAATTCTCGCGGGAGGCGAAATGAGCAGTTCTTC. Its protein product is CASSYNSRGRRNEQFF.

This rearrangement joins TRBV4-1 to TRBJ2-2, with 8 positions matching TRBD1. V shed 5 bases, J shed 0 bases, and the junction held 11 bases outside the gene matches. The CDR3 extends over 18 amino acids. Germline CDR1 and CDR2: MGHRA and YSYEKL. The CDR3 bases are TGCGCCAGCAGCGTCCCTCGGGACAGGCGGCCGAACACCGGGGAGCTGTTTTTT. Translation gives CASSVPRDRRPNTGELFF.

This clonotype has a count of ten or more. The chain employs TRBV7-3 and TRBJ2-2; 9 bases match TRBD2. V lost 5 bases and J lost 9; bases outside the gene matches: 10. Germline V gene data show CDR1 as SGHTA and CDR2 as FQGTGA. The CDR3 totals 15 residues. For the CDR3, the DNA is TGTGCCAGCAGCAGGGCCCCGGGACTAGCCAGGGAGCTGTTTTTT. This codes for CASSRAPGLARELFF.

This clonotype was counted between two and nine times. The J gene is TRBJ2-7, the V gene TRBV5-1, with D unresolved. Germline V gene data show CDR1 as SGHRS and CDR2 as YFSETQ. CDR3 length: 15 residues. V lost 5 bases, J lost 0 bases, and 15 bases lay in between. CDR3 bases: TGCGCCAGCAGACAGACCGACACGGTCTCCTACGAGCAGTACTTC. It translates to CASRQTDTVSYEQYF.

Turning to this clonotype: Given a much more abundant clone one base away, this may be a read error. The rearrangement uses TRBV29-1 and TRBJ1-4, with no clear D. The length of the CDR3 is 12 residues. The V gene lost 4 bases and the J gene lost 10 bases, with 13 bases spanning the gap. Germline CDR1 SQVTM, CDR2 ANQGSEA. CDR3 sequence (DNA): TGCAGCGTTGCCGATCTCCGGGGAAAACTGTTTTTT. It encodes CSVADLRGKLFF.

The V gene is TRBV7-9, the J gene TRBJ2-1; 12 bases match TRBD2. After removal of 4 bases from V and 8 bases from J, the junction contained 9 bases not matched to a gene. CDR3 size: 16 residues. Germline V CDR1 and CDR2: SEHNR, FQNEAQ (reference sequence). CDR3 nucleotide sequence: TGTGCCAGCAGCTCCCCCCGACTAGCGGGAGTTCATGAGCAGTTCTTC. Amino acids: CASSSPRLAGVHEQFF.

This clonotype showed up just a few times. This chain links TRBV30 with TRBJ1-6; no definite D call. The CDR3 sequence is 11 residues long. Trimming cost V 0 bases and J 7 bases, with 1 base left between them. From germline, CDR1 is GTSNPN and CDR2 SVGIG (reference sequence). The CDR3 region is CAWSVNSPLHF. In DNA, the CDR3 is TGTGCCTGGAGTGTAAATTCACCCCTCCACTTT.

The CDR3 bases are TGTGCCAGCATCAAACAGGGTAGCACCGGGGAGCTGTTTTTT. It is translated as CASIKQGSTGELFF. V gene TRBV6-2 or TRBV6-3 combines with J gene TRBJ2-2; weak D call: TRBD1 (6 bases). The CDR3 sequence is 14 residues long. V was cut by 7 bases and J by 4 bases, with 13 bases left in between. Germline V lookup: CDR1 MNHEY, CDR2 SVGEGT.

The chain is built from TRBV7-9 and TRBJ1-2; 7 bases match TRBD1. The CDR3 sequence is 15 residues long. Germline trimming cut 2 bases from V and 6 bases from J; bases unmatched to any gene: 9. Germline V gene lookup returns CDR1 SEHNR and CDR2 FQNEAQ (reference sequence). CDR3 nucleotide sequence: TGTGCCAGCAGCTTAATGGACTTGACAGGGAATGGCTACACCTTC. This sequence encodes CASSLMDLTGNGYTF.

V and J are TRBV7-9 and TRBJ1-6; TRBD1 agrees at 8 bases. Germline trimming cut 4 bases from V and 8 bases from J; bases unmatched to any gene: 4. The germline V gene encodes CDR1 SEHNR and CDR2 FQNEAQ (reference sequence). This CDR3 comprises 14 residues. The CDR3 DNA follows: TGTGCCAGCAGCTACAGGGGGGTAGATTCACCCCTCCACTTT. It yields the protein CASSYRGVDSPLHF.

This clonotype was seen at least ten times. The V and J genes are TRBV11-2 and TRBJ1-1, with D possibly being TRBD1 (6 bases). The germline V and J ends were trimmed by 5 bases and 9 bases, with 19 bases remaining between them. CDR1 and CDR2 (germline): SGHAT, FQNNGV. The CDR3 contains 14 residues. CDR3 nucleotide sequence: TGTGCCAGCAGCCCCCGGAGGGGGGGACTGAAAGCTTTCTTT. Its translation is CASSPRRGGLKAFF. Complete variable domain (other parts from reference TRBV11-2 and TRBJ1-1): EAGVAQSPRYKIIEKRQSVAFWCNPISGHATLYWYQQILGQGPKLLIQFQNNGVVDDSQLPKDRFSAERLKGVDSTLKIQPAKLEDSAVYLCASSPRRGGLKAFFGQGTRLTVV.

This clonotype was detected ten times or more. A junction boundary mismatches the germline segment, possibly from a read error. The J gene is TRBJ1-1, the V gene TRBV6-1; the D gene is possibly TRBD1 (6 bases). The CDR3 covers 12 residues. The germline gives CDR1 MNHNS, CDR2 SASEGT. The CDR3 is CATQDSLPETFF. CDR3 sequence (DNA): TGTGCCACTCAGGACAGTCTCCCTGAAACTTTCTTT.

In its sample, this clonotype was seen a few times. CDR3 coding DNA: TGTGCCAGCAGCCAAAAGGGAATTCCGGGACAGGGTCGTTACGAGCAGTACTTC. Translated, it gives CASSQKGIPGQGRYEQYF. The chain joins TRBV14 to TRBJ2-7, with TRBD1 matching 9 bases. V lost 2 bases, J lost 4 bases, and 15 bases stayed unmatched. The CDR3 contains 18 residues. In germline, CDR1 is SGHDN, CDR2 FVKESK.

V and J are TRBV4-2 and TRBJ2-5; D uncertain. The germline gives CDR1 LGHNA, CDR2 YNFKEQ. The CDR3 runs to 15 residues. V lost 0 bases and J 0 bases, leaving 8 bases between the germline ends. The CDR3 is CASSQDHGYQETQYF. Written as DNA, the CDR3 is TGTGCCAGCAGCCAAGATCATGGGTACCAAGAGACCCAGTACTTC.